The 8 T cell receptor beta chains below come from one sample, sequenced in a study of spatial heterogeneity in lung cancer. Study results and limitations: It was found that expanded intratumoral alpha and beta TCR counts tracked tumor mutation counts.

These receptors' antigens are unknown. As to time point: sample taken at primary tumor resection. TCRdb reprocessed the 5' RACE reads with MiXCR, giving one entry per CDR3 protein. The sample carries some 7,000 distinct CDR3 sequences, about 3.2% recorded once. The sample was lung tumor tissue, taken at surgery. Receptors originate from a male donor with early-stage non-small cell lung cancer.

In its sample, this clonotype ranks as medium-sized (0.01 to 0.1%). The genes are TRBV5-6 and TRBJ2-4; possibly TRBD1 or TRBD2 for D (6 bases each). Deletions cut 1 base from V and 9 bases from J, with 14 bases between. The germline CDR1 and CDR2 sequences are SGHDT and YYEEEE. This CDR3 contains 14 residues. DNA of the CDR3: TGTGCCAGCAGCTTGTGGGGGGCCGGGGTCATTCAGTACTTC. Protein: CASSLWGAGVIQYF.

This clonotype showed up many times. This chain links TRBV27 with TRBJ1-3, with a weak D call TRBD1 (5 bases). Germline loops: CDR1 MNHEY, CDR2 SMNVEV (reference sequence). This CDR3 is built from 16 residues. Trimming took 6 bases from V and 0 from J, leaving 15 bases between them. The CDR3 region has the DNA TGTGCCAGCAGCAGATCAGGGAGATCCTCTGGAAACACCATATATTTT. Protein product: CASSRSGRSSGNTIYF.

This clonotype was observed at least ten times. This chain connects TRBV7-9 to TRBJ1-1; no firm D call. This CDR3 is built from 15 residues. Germline lookup yields CDR1 SEHNR and CDR2 FQNEAQ (reference sequence). The V end lost 1 base, the J end lost 2 bases, and 11 bases lay between the germline ends. The CDR3 loop is CASSLGLRRNTEAFF. The CDR3 DNA reads as TGTGCCAGCAGCTTAGGGCTCCGTAGAAACACTGAAGCTTTCTTT.

This clonotype has at least ten counts. The V and J genes are TRBV9 and TRBJ2-6; D unclear. Trimming cost V 4 bases and J 0 bases, with 17 bases left between them. This CDR3 contains 18 residues. The germline CDR1 and CDR2 sequences are SGDLS and YYNGEE. CDR3 in amino acids: CASSTDPPNRSGANVLTF. CDR3 in DNA: TGTGCCAGCAGCACGGACCCTCCAAACCGCTCTGGGGCCAACGTCCTGACTTTC.

This clonotype is labeled medium-sized. V gene TRBV7-9 combines with J gene TRBJ1-2; D uncertain. This CDR3 is 14 amino acids long. Trimming stripped 6 bases from V and 4 bases from J, with 15 bases between. The germline CDR1 and CDR2 sequences are SEHNR and FQNEAQ (reference sequence). The CDR3 DNA is TGTGCCAGCAGTCGGACTCCCGAGGGCTATGGCTACACCTTC. Amino acids: CASSRTPEGYGYTF.

Concerning this clonotype: Germline is not matched at one junction end, which may reflect a read error. The rearrangement joins TRBV7-6 to TRBJ2-5; 7 nucleotides line up with TRBD1. The CDR3 has 13 amino acids. Germline V gives CDR1 SGHVS, CDR2 FNYEAQ. CDR3 protein: CASSRDRQETQCF. For the CDR3, the DNA is TGTGCCAGCAGCCGGGACAGACAAGAGACCCAGTGCTTC.

This clonotype was seen repeatedly, ten times or more. The genes are TRBV4-2 and TRBJ2-3; 12 positions agree with TRBD2. Germline CDR1 is LGHNA and CDR2 is YNFKEQ. This CDR3 is 16 amino acids long. Trimming cost V 0 bases and J 4 bases; bases outside gene matches: 2. For the CDR3, the DNA is TGTGCCAGCAGCCAAGAAGCTAGCGGGGGGGCAGATACGCAGTATTTT. This codes for CASSQEASGGADTQYF.

The sample holds a few counts of this clonotype. This chain joins TRBV19 and TRBJ2-1, with 7 bases lining up with TRBD1. V shed 4 bases, J shed 4 bases, and the junction held 10 bases outside the gene matches. CDR1 LNHDA and CDR2 SQIVND come from the germline V gene (reference sequence). The CDR3 totals 16 residues. CDR3: CASSKLQGTLYNEQFF. CDR3 bases: TGTGCCAGTAGTAAACTACAGGGGACGTTATACAATGAGCAGTTCTTC. The full variable domain, its missing parts supplied by reference TRBV19 and TRBJ2-1, is DGGITQSPKYLFRKEGQNVTLSCEQNLNHDAMYWYRQDPGQGLRLIYYSQIVNDFQKGDIAEGYSVSREKKESFPLTVTSAQKNPTAFYLCASSKLQGTLYNEQFFGPGTRLTVL.